Given below is one T cell receptor (beta chain) in context. What it recognizes is unknown. This record comes from a study of high-grade serous ovarian cancer treatment subgroups. Overall study: Samples averaged approximately 15,000 reads and about 7,100 unique TCR beta rearrangements.

Tumor samples were obtained before definitive surgery or chemotherapy. The protocol was immunoSEQ multiplex PCR, while the TCRdb copy is restricted to in-frame clones and leaves out a portion. The sample holds roughly 18,000 clones, roughly four fifths seen once. General study findings and limits: CDR1 and CDR2 were left unanalyzed; analyses focused on CDR3.

Germline V CDR1 and CDR2: WSHSY, SAAADI. The CDR3 extends over 15 amino acids. Germline trimming cut 0 bases from V and 3 bases from J; bases unmatched to any gene: 5. The chain has TRBV10-2 and TRBJ2-7; 7 bases are shared with TRBD2. The origin of this receptor is a human donor with high-grade serous ovarian cancer. The source material was tumor tissue. The CDR3 DNA follows: TGCGCCAGCAGTGAGTCGGCGGGAGTGAGCTACGAGCAGTACTTC. Translating gives CASSESAGVSYEQYF.